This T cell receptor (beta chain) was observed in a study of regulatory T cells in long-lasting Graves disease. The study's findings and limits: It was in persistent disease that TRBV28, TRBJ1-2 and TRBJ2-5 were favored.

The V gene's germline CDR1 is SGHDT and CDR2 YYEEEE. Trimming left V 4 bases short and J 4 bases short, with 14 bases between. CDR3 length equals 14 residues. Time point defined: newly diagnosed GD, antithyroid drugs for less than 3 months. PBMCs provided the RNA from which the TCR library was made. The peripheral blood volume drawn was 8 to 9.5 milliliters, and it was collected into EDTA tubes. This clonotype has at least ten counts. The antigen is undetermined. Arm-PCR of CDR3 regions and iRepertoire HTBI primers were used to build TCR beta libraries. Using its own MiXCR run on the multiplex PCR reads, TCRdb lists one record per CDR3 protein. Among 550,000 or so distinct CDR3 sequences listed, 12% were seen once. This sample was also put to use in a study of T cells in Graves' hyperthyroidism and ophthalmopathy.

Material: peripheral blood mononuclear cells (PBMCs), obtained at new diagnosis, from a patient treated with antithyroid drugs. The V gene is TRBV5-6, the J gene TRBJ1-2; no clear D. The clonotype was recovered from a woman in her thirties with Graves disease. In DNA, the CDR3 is TGTGCCAGCAGCCTAGCCGGAGTCCGCTATGGCTACACCTTC. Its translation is CASSLAGVRYGYTF.